This T cell receptor (beta chain) was identified in a study of T cells in Graves' hyperthyroidism and ophthalmopathy. In this sample, this clonotype turned up many times. Its antigen is unidentified. Study observations and caveats: Blood also carried most thyroid clonotypes expanded above 0.001.

The trim removed 2 bases at V and 2 bases at J, leaving 8 bases unmatched. This CDR3 has 17 amino acids. CDR1 and CDR2 from the germline V gene are SGHTA and FQGTGA. Amplified TCR beta CDR3 regions derived from RNA transcripts. HTBI primers drove first-round RT-PCR of the TCR CDR3. TCRdb passed the multiplex PCR reads through MiXCR, listing each CDR3 protein once. The profile shows 500,000 to 600,000 distinct CDR3 sequences, roughly 46% of them singletons. Researchers barred patients who had uncontrolled infection, other autoimmune disease, pregnancy or lactation. Source material: peripheral blood or thyroid tissue (not recorded which). The sequence came from a woman aged 18-30 years with Graves' hyperthyroidism. The gene calls are TRBV7-3 and TRBJ2-2; TRBD2 aligns across 7 bases. CDR3 nucleotide sequence: TGTGCCAGCAGCTTACTACGGGCTAGCGGAAACACCGGGGAGCTGTTTTTT. Its protein product is CASSLLRASGNTGELFF.